This TCR beta chain comes out of a study of shared clonotypes between healthy human individuals. About the research overall: A couple of women and three men aged 18 to 49 made up the donors.

This clone has more than one count but fewer than ten. CDR1 is ENHRY and CDR2 is SYGVKD in the germline V gene. V was clipped by 5 bases and J by 2 bases; unmatched bases: 4. The CDR3 runs to 15 residues. Investigators spread the genomic DNA of each subset evenly over several immunoSEQ plates. Assay used: immunoSEQ multiplex PCR; TCRdb lists only in-frame clones, some missing. Of hundreds of thousands of clones in the sample, roughly three quarters were seen once. J is TRBJ2-3 and V is TRBV10-3; 10 bases agree with TRBD2. The sequencing input was PBMCs. This TCR derives from a woman between 35 and 50 years old in good health. Some clones in this sample may be carry-over from other donors' samples. CDR3 nucleotides: TGTGCCATCAGTCTAGCGGGAGAATACACAGATACGCAGTATTTT. Protein sequence: CAISLAGEYTDTQYF.